These 10 T cell receptor beta chains share one sample of origin, sequenced in a study of blood T cell repertoires in COVID-19. Sequencing used immunoSEQ multiplex PCR; TCRdb keeps in-frame clones, though not all of them. The profile shows hundreds of thousands of clones, around 89% of them singletons. Sample: peripheral blood. These receptors came from a woman in her thirties who had recovered from COVID-19.

The genes are TRBV4-2 and TRBJ1-6; 8 nucleotides line up with TRBD1. The CDR3 has 16 residues. With 0 bases clipped from V and 10 bases from J, the junction kept 8 bases outside the gene matches. CDR1 LGHNA and CDR2 YNFKEQ come from the germline V gene. CDR3 protein: CASSQEHGQGWSPLHF. The CDR3, as DNA: TGTGCCAGCAGCCAAGAGCATGGACAGGGATGGTCACCCCTCCACTTT.

DNA of the CDR3: TGTGCCAGTAGTCAGGCCAGTCTCAGCAATCAGCCCCAGCATTTT. It specifies CASSQASLSNQPQHF. The chain couples TRBV19 to TRBJ1-5; no clear D. V was trimmed by 5 bases and J by 1 base, leaving 12 bases between them. The CDR3 spans 15 residues. In germline, CDR1 is LNHDA, CDR2 SQIVND (reference sequence).

The V gene is TRBV27, the J gene TRBJ2-1; D gene ambiguous. V lost 3 bases and J lost 0, with 6 bases in between. Per germline, CDR1 MNHEY and CDR2 SMNVEV (reference sequence). The CDR3 is made up of 14 amino acids. The CDR3 coding sequence is TGTGCCAGCAGTTTTGAGAGCTCCTACAATGAGCAGTTCTTC. The encoded protein is CASSFESSYNEQFF.

The chain recombines TRBV5-1 with TRBJ2-1, with D possibly being TRBD1 (6 bases). Between the trimmed V and J ends, which lost 5 bases and 4 bases, there was a span of 19 bases. Germline V gives CDR1 SGHRS, CDR2 YFSETQ. The CDR3 extends over 16 amino acids. The CDR3 DNA is TGCGCCAGCAGTCCTTCCGGGGACAATACATACAATGAGCAGTTCTTC. This gives the protein CASSPSGDNTYNEQFF. Drawing the rest from reference TRBV5-1 and TRBJ2-1, the complete variable domain is KAGVTQTPRYLIKTRGQQVTLSCSPISGHRSVSWYQQTPGQGLQFLFEYFSETQRNKGNFPGRFSGRQFSNSRSEMNVSTLELGDSALYLCASSPSGDNTYNEQFFGPGTRLTVL.

This chain joins TRBV15 and TRBJ2-7; no clear D gene. Germline loops: CDR1 LNHNV, CDR2 YYDKDF (reference sequence). The germline V and J ends were trimmed by 0 bases and 2 bases, with 5 bases remaining between them. This CDR3 is built from 13 residues. CDR3 coding DNA: TGTGCCACCAGCAGAGATCTTCCCTACGAGCAGTACTTC. Residues: CATSRDLPYEQYF.

The V gene is TRBV5-1, the J gene TRBJ2-7, with no clear D. This CDR3 has 13 residues. Trimming shortened V by 0 bases and J by 2 bases, and 6 bases separated the two germline ends. Germline lookup yields CDR1 SGHRS and CDR2 YFSETQ. The CDR3 coding sequence is TGCGCCAGCAGCTTGGTGGCTCCCTACGAGCAGTACTTC. Translated: CASSLVAPYEQYF.

The sample holds one count of this clone. Other DNA sequences within the sample encode an identical CDR3. This chain uses TRBV20-1 with TRBJ2-1, with D unresolved. With 6 bases removed from V and 4 bases from J, the gap between germline ends came to 4 bases. The CDR3 runs 10 residues. CDR1 is DFQATT, CDR2 SNEGSKA, per germline (reference sequence). CDR3 DNA: TGCAGTGCCCCTTACAATGAGCAGTTCTTC. Protein: CSAPYNEQFF.

There are a few counts of this clone. The chain is built from TRBV3-1 (or the pseudogene TRBV3-2) and TRBJ2-1, with TRBD1 as a possible D gene (7 bases). The ends were cut back, 0 bases at V and 7 bases at J, with 16 bases in the middle. In germline, CDR1 is LGHDT, CDR2 YNNKEL (reference sequence). CDR3 size: 16 residues. CDR3 in amino acids: CASSQEGGGDRNEQFF. The CDR3 DNA reads as TGTGCCAGCAGCCAAGAAGGAGGGGGCGATCGTAATGAGCAGTTCTTC.

This chain uses TRBV28 with TRBJ2-5, with 12 bases identical to TRBD1. V lost 5 bases, J lost 7 bases, and 20 bases stayed unmatched. Germline V gene data show CDR1 as MDHEN and CDR2 as SYDVKM. The length of the CDR3 is 19 residues. The CDR3 nucleotides are TGTGCCAGCAGTCCGATCGAAGGGGACAGGGGGCGTCTAGCTTTGACCCAGTACTTC. This encodes CASSPIEGDRGRLALTQYF.

V gene TRBV5-3 combines with J gene TRBJ2-7; D unresolved. TRBV5-3 is assigned to the ORF class and has an uncertain function. The CDR3 has 13 amino acids. V dropped 1 base and J dropped 2 bases, with 7 bases sitting between them. DNA for the CDR3: TGTGCCAGAAGCTTGACAGAAGCCTACGAGCAGTACTTC. It encodes CARSLTEAYEQYF.